The 16 T cell receptor beta chains listed next were all sequenced from one sample in a study of blood T cell repertoires in COVID-19. Produced via immunoSEQ multiplex PCR; TCRdb's table is partial and in-frame only. The sample includes under 250,000 clones, roughly four fifths of them seen just once. Sequenced material: peripheral blood. These receptor sequences come from an older man with acute or convalescent COVID-19.

The J gene is TRBJ1-2, the V gene TRBV3-1 (or the pseudogene TRBV3-2), with 11 nucleotides matching TRBD1. CDR1 LGHDT and CDR2 YNNKEL come from the germline V gene (reference sequence). The ends lost 3 bases at V and 7 bases at J; junction bases unmatched: 7. The CDR3 contains 15 residues. This CDR3 reads CASSQDRGRIGGYTF. The CDR3, as DNA: TGTGCCAGCAGCCAGGACAGGGGGCGCATCGGTGGCTACACCTTC.

This rearrangement joins TRBV18 to TRBJ1-5; D is perhaps TRBD1 (6 bases). Germline CDR1 KGHSH, CDR2 LQKENI. The CDR3 extends over 15 amino acids. With 3 bases removed from V and 4 bases from J, the gap between germline ends came to 13 bases. CDR3 sequence reads: CASSPTGLLNQPQHF. The CDR3 DNA sequence: TGTGCCAGCTCACCGACAGGCCTCCTTAATCAGCCCCAGCATTTT.

The chain joins TRBV19 to TRBJ1-5; 11 nucleotides match TRBD1. CDR3 length equals 15 residues. J lost 7 bases, V lost 7 bases, and 9 bases had no gene match. In germline, CDR1 is LNHDA, CDR2 SQIVND (reference sequence). The CDR3 is CASIRTGGVGQPQHF. The CDR3 DNA follows: TGTGCCAGTATTAGGACAGGGGGCGTTGGGCAGCCCCAGCATTTT.

The chain's CDR3 is CASSLDRVTEQFF. The CDR3 DNA reads TGTGCCAGCAGCTTGGACAGGGTTACTGAGCAGTTCTTC. The V and J genes are TRBV7-7 and TRBJ2-1, with 8 positions matching TRBD1. Per germline, CDR1 SSHAT and CDR2 FNYEAQ (reference sequence). Trimming removed 3 bases from V and 9 bases from J; junction bases left unmatched: 4. The CDR3 extends over 13 amino acids.

The table lists this clone with a few counts. V is TRBV30 and J is TRBJ1-6; TRBD1 aligns across 9 bases. CDR3 length: 15 residues. The germline CDR1 and CDR2 sequences are GTSNPN and SVGIG (reference sequence). V gave up 0 bases and J gave up 9 bases; unmatched junction bases: 6. The CDR3 region has the DNA TGTGCCTGGAGTGTTTTGGGACAGGGTGCTTCACCCCTCCACTTT. This translates into CAWSVLGQGASPLHF.

The J gene is TRBJ2-2, the V gene TRBV2; D perhaps matches TRBD1 (6 bases). Trimming left V 2 bases short and J 7 bases short, with 14 bases between. CDR3 length equals 15 residues. CDR1 is SNHLY, CDR2 FYNNEI, per germline. CDR3 protein: CASSELGAQIGELFF. The CDR3 DNA follows: TGTGCCAGCAGTGAATTGGGGGCGCAGATCGGGGAGCTGTTTTTT.

The chain has TRBV5-5 and TRBJ1-3, with 9 positions matching TRBD1. The V gene end was trimmed by 5 bases and the J gene end by 10 bases; junction bases not matched to a gene: 10. This CDR3 is built from 14 residues. Germline V gene lookup returns CDR1 SGHKS and CDR2 YYEKEE (reference sequence). DNA of the CDR3: TGTGCCAGCAGTTTACAGGGGGCACTACCGACCATATATTTT. This encodes CASSLQGALPTIYF. The whole variable domain, filled in from reference TRBV5-5 and TRBJ1-3, reads DAGVTQSPTHLIKTRGQQVTLRCSPISGHKSVSWYQQVLGQGPQFIFQYYEKEERGRGNFPDRFSARQFPNYSSELNVNALLLGDSALYLCASSLQGALPTIYFGEGSWLTVV.

The chain uses TRBV18 and TRBJ1-2; no firm D call. CDR3 size: 13 residues. V was cut by 6 bases and J by 4 bases, with 12 bases left in between. The germline V gene has CDR1 KGHSH and CDR2 LQKENI. The CDR3 DNA follows: TGTGCCAGCTCTCAGGCTTCCCTCTATGGCTACACCTTC. This gives the protein CASSQASLYGYTF.

Only a few counts were recorded for this clone. This rearrangement joins TRBV9 to TRBJ2-1, with 12 bases fitting TRBD2. This CDR3 is 14 amino acids long. V dropped 5 bases and J dropped 6; count of bases not matched to a gene: 3. Germline loops: CDR1 SGDLS, CDR2 YYNGEE. CDR3 amino acids: CASSTTSGGNEQFF. CDR3 in DNA: TGTGCCAGCAGTACGACTAGCGGGGGCAATGAGCAGTTCTTC.

The V gene is TRBV10-3, the J gene TRBJ1-4; 7 positions agree with TRBD1. The germline gives CDR1 ENHRY, CDR2 SYGVKD. The length of the CDR3 is 13 residues. After removal of 10 bases from V and 0 bases from J, the junction contained 2 bases not matched to a gene. The CDR3 region has the DNA TGTGCCACGCAGGGGGCAACTAATGAAAAACTGTTTTTT. This codes for CATQGATNEKLFF.

The chain is built from TRBV6-1 and TRBJ2-7, with a weak D call TRBD1 (5 bases). Germline V gene sequence: CDR1 MNHNS, CDR2 SASEGT. Deletions cut 2 bases from V and 3 bases from J, with 11 bases between. CDR3 length: 14 residues. The CDR3 is CASSEMQGFYEQYF. The CDR3 nucleotides read TGTGCCAGCAGTGAAATGCAGGGATTCTACGAGCAGTACTTC.

The V gene is TRBV3-1 (or the pseudogene TRBV3-2), the J gene TRBJ2-7, with 7 positions matching TRBD2. CDR1 is LGHDT and CDR2 is YNNKEL in the germline V gene (reference sequence). This CDR3 contains 12 residues. V gave up 4 bases and J gave up 9 bases; unmatched junction bases: 6. DNA for the CDR3: TGTGCCAGCAGCCTATCAGCGGGGCCGCAGTACTTC. It encodes CASSLSAGPQYF.

The chain joins TRBV5-1 to TRBJ2-3; TRBD2 aligns across 8 bases. Unmatched junction bases numbered 4, after V lost 0 bases and J lost 4 bases. Per the germline V gene, CDR1 is SGHRS and CDR2 is YFSETQ. The CDR3 has 15 residues. The CDR3 DNA reads as TGCGCCAGCAGCTTGGGGACTAGCCCCGCAGATACGCAGTATTTT. Its protein product is CASSLGTSPADTQYF.

The chain combines TRBV3-1 (or the pseudogene TRBV3-2) with TRBJ2-3; D uncertain. The CDR3 has 17 residues. Trimming cost V 0 bases and J 4 bases, with 17 bases left between them. Germline V CDR1 and CDR2: LGHDT, YNNKEL (reference sequence). In DNA form, the CDR3 reads TGTGCCAGCAGCCAAGATCATTCAAAAGTCACAGCAGATACGCAGTATTTT. Protein product: CASSQDHSKVTADTQYF.

This clone was seen a few times. The V and J genes are TRBV3-1 (or the pseudogene TRBV3-2) and TRBJ1-5, with 7 bases fitting TRBD1. Per the germline V gene, CDR1 is LGHDT and CDR2 is YNNKEL (reference sequence). Trimming cost V 1 base and J 3 bases; bases outside gene matches: 6. There are 16 residues in the CDR3. The CDR3 region has the DNA TGTGCCAGCAGCCAAGGACAGGGACGTTACAATCAGCCCCAGCATTTT. Translated, it gives CASSQGQGRYNQPQHF.

About this clone itself: The sample has other DNA sequences that encode this CDR3 too. The gene calls are TRBV27 and TRBJ2-1, with 8 bases that match TRBD1. V trimming: 2 bases; J trimming: 1 base; junction bases outside the gene matches: 1. Per the germline V gene, CDR1 is MNHEY and CDR2 is SMNVEV (reference sequence). The CDR3 spans 15 residues. The CDR3 loop reads CASSLNRGSYNEQFF. In DNA form, the CDR3 reads TGTGCCAGCAGTTTAAACAGGGGGTCCTACAATGAGCAGTTCTTC.